The 30 T cell receptor beta chains presented below share a single source sample, sequenced in a study of blood T cell repertoires in COVID-19. This table comes from immunoSEQ multiplex PCR, and its TCRdb copy is limited to in-frame clones, with some not included. The repertoire holds about 38,000 clones, with just under 95% as singletons. Material for sequencing was peripheral blood. These receptor sequences come from a human donor with active COVID-19. The donor label of this sample is uncertain.

This clone turned up a few times. V gene TRBV7-9 combines with J gene TRBJ1-3; 7 bases align to TRBD1. Germline V gives CDR1 SEHNR, CDR2 FQNEAQ (reference sequence). J gave up 3 bases and V 5 bases, and 10 bases lay outside the gene matches. The CDR3 sequence is 16 residues long. CDR3 protein: CASSRTTGRFGNTIYF. For the CDR3, the DNA is TGTGCCAGCAGCCGAACGACAGGGAGATTTGGAAACACCATATATTTT.

The chain joins TRBV5-1 to TRBJ2-1, with TRBD2 matching 8 bases. The trim removed 6 bases at V and 0 bases at J, leaving 5 bases unmatched. The germline V gene has CDR1 SGHRS and CDR2 YFSETQ. CDR3 size: 15 residues. The CDR3 protein is CASTYSGNSYNEQFF. In DNA, the CDR3 is TGCGCCAGCACCTATAGCGGGAACTCCTACAATGAGCAGTTCTTC.

The chain links TRBV6-1 to TRBJ2-7; D perhaps matches TRBD1 (6 bases). Trimming shortened V by 2 bases and J by 2 bases, and 7 bases separated the two germline ends. The CDR3 has 13 residues. The germline gives CDR1 MNHNS, CDR2 SASEGT. The CDR3 bases are TGTGCCAGCAGTGAACACAGGGCCTACGAGCAGTACTTC. Protein sequence: CASSEHRAYEQYF.

The chain couples TRBV28 to TRBJ1-2, with TRBD1 as a possible D gene (6 bases). Trimming left V 3 bases short and J 4 bases short, with 12 bases between. Germline V gene sequence: CDR1 MDHEN, CDR2 SYDVKM. This CDR3 comprises 14 residues. CDR3 in amino acids: CASSLSGGSYGYTF. CDR3 sequence (DNA): TGTGCCAGCAGTTTGTCGGGGGGCAGCTATGGCTACACCTTC.

This chain connects TRBV7-8 to TRBJ2-6; the match to TRBD1 covers 10 bases. The trim removed 5 bases at V and 3 bases at J, leaving 13 bases unmatched. The germline V gene encodes CDR1 SGHVS and CDR2 FQNEAQ. The CDR3 runs 19 residues. CDR3: CASSTQGGQGIGGANVLTF. The CDR3 DNA reads as TGTGCCAGCAGCACCCAAGGGGGACAGGGGATTGGTGGGGCCAACGTCCTGACTTTC.

The rearrangement joins TRBV14 to TRBJ2-1, with a weak D call TRBD1 (5 bases). The CDR3 length is 14 residues. Trimming left V 0 bases short and J 5 bases short, with 8 bases between. The germline CDR1 and CDR2 sequences are SGHDN and FVKESK. The CDR3 region has the DNA TGTGCCAGCAGCCAAGATTGGGGCCACAATGAGCAGTTCTTC. Translated, it gives CASSQDWGHNEQFF.

The V gene is TRBV6-5, the J gene TRBJ2-7; D is uncertain. The V gene's germline CDR1 is MNHEY and CDR2 SVGAGI. The CDR3 extends over 15 amino acids. V was trimmed by 8 bases and J by 2 bases, leaving 19 bases between them. DNA for the CDR3: TGTGCCAGCTCAGTTTTCGGTACAGCAACCTACGAGCAGTACTTC. This codes for CASSVFGTATYEQYF.

This clone was seen once. A junction boundary mismatches the germline segment, possibly from a read error. This chain joins TRBV24-1 and TRBJ2-2; D is perhaps TRBD2 (5 bases). Germline values: CDR1 KGHDR, CDR2 SFDVKD. The CDR3 covers 14 residues. The CDR3 region is CATSGGPDTGELFF. As DNA, the CDR3 is TGTGCCACGAGTGGAGGTCCTGACACCGGGGAGCTGTTTTTT.

The V gene is TRBV6-1, the J gene TRBJ1-5; 11 bases fit TRBD1. Trimming took 3 bases from V and 12 from J; bases not matched to a gene: 4. Germline V gene sequence: CDR1 MNHNS, CDR2 SASEGT. This CDR3 has 13 amino acids. The CDR3, as DNA: TGTGCCAGCAGTGAGGACAGGGGGCGCCTCCAGCATTTT. Translating it yields CASSEDRGRLQHF.

J is TRBJ1-1 and V is TRBV12-3 or TRBV12-4, with a tentative D call TRBD1 (6 bases). Trimming removed 5 bases at V and 7 bases at J, with 11 bases between. The CDR3 spans 12 residues. Written as DNA, the CDR3 is TGTGCCAGCAGTGAACAGGGTTTTGAAGCTTTCTTT. It codes for CASSEQGFEAFF.

This clone was picked up a small number of times. V usage is TRBV4-1 and J usage is TRBJ2-7; D may be TRBD2 (5 bases). CDR1 and CDR2 (germline): MGHRA, YSYEKL. The CDR3 contains 17 residues. Trimming cost V 0 bases and J 0 bases, with 15 bases left between them. Here the CDR3 reads CASSQELLRGDSYEQYF. The CDR3 nucleotides are TGCGCCAGCAGCCAAGAGCTCCTCCGGGGAGACTCCTACGAGCAGTACTTC.

The chain links TRBV28 to TRBJ2-2; D is possibly TRBD1 (7 bases). The CDR3 has 16 residues. Germline CDR1 MDHEN, CDR2 SYDVKM. V was trimmed by 2 bases and J by 2 bases, leaving 12 bases between them. CDR3 DNA: TGTGCCAGCAGTTTAGGGGGGACAGCAAACACCGGGGAGCTGTTTTTT. Amino acid sequence: CASSLGGTANTGELFF.

The V call is TRBV19, the J call TRBJ2-1; 12 positions agree with TRBD2. The CDR3 length is 17 residues. J lost 7 bases, V lost 4 bases, and 11 bases had no gene match. Germline V CDR1 and CDR2: LNHDA, SQIVND (reference sequence). The CDR3 DNA reads as TGTGCCAGTAGTAGAGTTCCTAGCGGGGGGGCCTCGAATGAGCAGTTCTTC. This translates into CASSRVPSGGASNEQFF.

This clone was detected once. The chain joins TRBV11-2 to TRBJ2-7; tentatively, D is TRBD2 (6 bases). V was clipped by 5 bases and J by 4 bases, with 18 bases between them. This CDR3 spans 15 amino acids. Germline V gives CDR1 SGHAT, CDR2 FQNNGV. This CDR3 is CASSMSYGSGYEQYF. The CDR3 DNA reads as TGTGCCAGCAGCATGTCCTACGGGAGCGGGTACGAGCAGTACTTC.

This chain joins TRBV7-2 and TRBJ1-2; 7 bases align to TRBD1. The CDR3 covers 16 residues. The junction had 8 bases not matched to a gene; V was cut back by 4 bases and J by 0 bases. CDR1 and CDR2 (germline): SGHTA, FQGNSA. The CDR3 DNA reads TGTGCCAGCAGCTCGTGGACAGGAAGAGCTAACTATGGCTACACCTTC. Translating gives CASSSWTGRANYGYTF.

This clone appeared a single time. The chain carries TRBV2 and TRBJ2-7; D is unresolved. The CDR3 loop spans 12 amino acids. The ends were cut back, 3 bases at V and 5 bases at J, with 8 bases in the middle. Germline assignment: CDR1 SNHLY and CDR2 FYNNEI. The CDR3 DNA reads TGTGCCAGCAGTGATGGGCTAAACGAGCAGTACTTC. This sequence encodes CASSDGLNEQYF.

J is TRBJ2-1 and V is TRBV10-3, with TRBD2 matching over 8 bases. This CDR3 has 16 residues. V was pared by 10 bases and J by 0 bases, with 11 bases of the junction left unmatched. CDR1 is ENHRY, CDR2 SYGVKD, per germline. The CDR3 loop reads CATTTLAGSSYNEQFF. The DNA for the CDR3 is TGTGCCACGACAACCTTAGCGGGGAGCTCCTACAATGAGCAGTTCTTC.

The chain links TRBV6-2 or TRBV6-3 to TRBJ2-7; D might be TRBD2 (7 bases). Trimming took 2 bases from V and 6 from J, leaving 17 bases between them. Germline V gene data show CDR1 as MNHEY and CDR2 as SVGEGT. This CDR3 contains 15 residues. The CDR3 loop reads CASSYGGGRTTEQYF. The CDR3 DNA is TGTGCCAGCAGTTACGGCGGGGGCAGAACGACCGAGCAGTACTTC.

The chain has TRBV6-5 and TRBJ1-2; TRBD1 matches 9 bases. The CDR3 has 15 residues. Germline CDR1 and CDR2: MNHEY and SVGAGI. Trimming took 2 bases from V and 4 from J; bases not matched to a gene: 5. CDR3 residues: CASSYPTGQGYGYTF. Here the CDR3 DNA reads TGTGCCAGCAGTTACCCAACGGGACAGGGCTATGGCTACACCTTC.

This chain uses TRBV5-6 with TRBJ1-4; TRBD1 matches 8 bases. V trimming: 2 bases; J trimming: 10 bases; junction bases outside the gene matches: 19. The V gene's germline CDR1 is SGHDT and CDR2 YYEEEE. CDR3 length: 18 amino acids. This chain's CDR3 is CASSFKSFLGQGDIKLFF. For the CDR3, the DNA is TGTGCCAGCAGCTTCAAATCGTTTCTCGGACAGGGCGATATAAAACTGTTTTTT.

The rearrangement joins TRBV28 to TRBJ1-2, with a tentative D call TRBD1 (5 bases). Trimming removed 3 bases at V and 4 bases at J, with 15 bases between. The germline V gene has CDR1 MDHEN and CDR2 SYDVKM. The CDR3 totals 15 residues. Here the CDR3 DNA reads TGTGCCAGCAGTTTTCTTGCCAGGGAGGGCTATGGCTACACCTTC. Residues: CASSFLAREGYGYTF.

The rearrangement uses TRBV10-3 and TRBJ2-1; 9 bases match TRBD2. The CDR3 spans 13 residues. The ends lost 10 bases at V and 8 bases at J; junction bases unmatched: 9. Per germline, CDR1 ENHRY and CDR2 SYGVKD. CDR3 in amino acids: CATGTSLGDEQFF. The CDR3 DNA reads as TGTGCCACCGGGACTAGCCTGGGTGATGAGCAGTTCTTC.

The J gene is TRBJ1-1, the V gene TRBV12-3 or TRBV12-4; 9 positions agree with TRBD1. After removal of 5 bases from V and 6 bases from J, the junction contained 4 bases not matched to a gene. The CDR3 covers 13 residues. Written as DNA, the CDR3 is TGTGCCAGCAGTGGACAGGGGCCAGCTGAAGCTTTCTTT. It yields the protein CASSGQGPAEAFF.

J is TRBJ2-2 and V is TRBV7-9; 10 bases map to TRBD2. Germline trimming cut 6 bases from V and 7 bases from J; bases unmatched to any gene: 14. The CDR3 length is 17 residues. Germline V gene lookup returns CDR1 SEHNR and CDR2 FQNEAQ (reference sequence). The CDR3 here is CASSYPRSGRADGELFF. CDR3 nucleotides: TGTGCCAGCAGTTATCCACGCAGCGGGAGGGCCGACGGGGAGCTGTTTTTT.

The V call is TRBV7-8, the J call TRBJ2-7; a possible D gene is TRBD2 (5 bases). The length of the CDR3 is 16 residues. Germline loops: CDR1 SGHVS, CDR2 FQNEAQ. Trimming stripped 5 bases from V and 4 bases from J, with 21 bases between. CDR3 sequence: CASSRAGVGPSYEQYF. For the CDR3, the DNA is TGTGCCAGCAGCCGGGCGGGTGTGGGTCCCTCGTACGAGCAGTACTTC.

The rearrangement links TRBV20-1 to TRBJ2-5, with D uncertain. This CDR3 spans 10 amino acids. The germline gives CDR1 DFQATT, CDR2 SNEGSKA (reference sequence). Trimming took off 8 bases at V and 5 bases at J, with 9 bases between the two ends. The CDR3 nucleotides are TGCAGTCTAGTTAAGGAGACCCAGTACTTC. Encoded protein: CSLVKETQYF.

The chain recombines TRBV2 with TRBJ1-4; D not certain. The CDR3 is made up of 15 amino acids. Trimming took off 6 bases at V and 0 bases at J, with 11 bases between the two ends. The V gene's germline CDR1 is SNHLY and CDR2 FYNNEI. The CDR3 DNA follows: TGTGCCAGCAGAACATCCCAAGCAACTAATGAAAAACTGTTTTTT. This encodes CASRTSQATNEKLFF. Variable domain in full (rest from reference TRBV2 and TRBJ1-4): EPEVTQTPSHQVTQMGQEVILRCVPISNHLYFYWYRQILGQKVEFLVSFYNNEISEKSEIFDDQFSVERPDGSNFTLKIRSTKLEDSAMYFCASRTSQATNEKLFFGSGTQLSVL.

The V call is TRBV9, the J call TRBJ2-6; the D is unclear. The V end lost 1 base, the J end lost 4 bases, and 6 bases lay between the germline ends. Germline CDR1 and CDR2: SGDLS and YYNGEE. CDR3 size: 14 residues. CDR3 DNA: TGTGCCAGCAGCGTAATTGGCGGGGCCAACGTCCTGACTTTC. Translating gives CASSVIGGANVLTF.

The V gene is TRBV7-2, the J gene TRBJ2-5; D gene ambiguous. The CDR3 has 19 amino acids. Germline-derived CDR1 and CDR2 are SGHTA and FQGNSA. Trimming left V 3 bases short and J 3 bases short, with 26 bases between. The CDR3 DNA reads as TGTGCCAGCAGCTTTACCAGTTTCCCATCCCCAGAAGAAAAAGAGACCCAGTACTTC. It codes for CASSFTSFPSPEEKETQYF.

The V and J genes are TRBV6-5 and TRBJ2-2; TRBD2 matches at 8 bases. Unmatched junction bases numbered 1, after V lost 5 bases and J lost 2 bases. The germline V gene has CDR1 MNHEY and CDR2 SVGAGI. The CDR3 runs 14 residues. The CDR3 region has the DNA TGTGCCAGCAGTCGGGGGGGCAACACCGGGGAGCTGTTTTTT. This translates into CASSRGGNTGELFF.